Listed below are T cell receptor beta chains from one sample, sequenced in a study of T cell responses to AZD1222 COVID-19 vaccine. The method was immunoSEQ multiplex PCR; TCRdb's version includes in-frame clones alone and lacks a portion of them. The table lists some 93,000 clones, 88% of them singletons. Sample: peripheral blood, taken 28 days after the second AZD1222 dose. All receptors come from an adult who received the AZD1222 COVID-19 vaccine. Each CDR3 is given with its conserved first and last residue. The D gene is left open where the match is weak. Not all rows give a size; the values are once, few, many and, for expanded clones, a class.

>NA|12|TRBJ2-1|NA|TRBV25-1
TGTGCCAGCAGTGAACCAGGGACAGAGCAGTTCTTC
CASSEPGTEQFF
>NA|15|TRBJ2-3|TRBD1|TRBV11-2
TGTGCCAGCAGCTTTGACAGGGGCCCCACAGATACGCAGTATTTT
CASSFDRGPTDTQYF
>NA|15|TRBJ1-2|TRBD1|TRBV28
TGTGCCAGCAGGTCCACAGGGGGCTTTAACTATGGCTACACCTTC
CASRSTGGFNYGYTF
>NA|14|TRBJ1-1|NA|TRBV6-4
TGTGCCAGCAGTACGGACGGCGTGAACACTGAAGCTTTCTTT
CASSTDGVNTEAFF
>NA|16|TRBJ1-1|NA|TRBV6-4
TGTGCGATTGGGGGTCAGGGGACGACCTTAAACACTGAAGCTTTCTTT
CAIGGQGTTLNTEAFF
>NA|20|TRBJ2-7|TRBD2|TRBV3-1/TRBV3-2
TGTGCCAGCAGCCAAGATCCGGGACTAGCGGGTTTCCAGGGTCCCTACGAGCAGTACTTC
CASSQDPGLAGFQGPYEQYF
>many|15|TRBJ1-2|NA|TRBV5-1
TGCGCCAGCAGCGCATCAGGGTATCGACCGGCTGGCTACACCTTC
CASSASGYRPAGYTF
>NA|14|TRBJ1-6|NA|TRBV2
TGTGCCAGCACTGTAGGGTCCTATAATTCACCCCTCCACTTT
CASTVGSYNSPLHF
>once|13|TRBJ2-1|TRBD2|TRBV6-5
TGTGCCAACCGGGGACTAGAGTTCGGTGAGCAGTTCTTC
CANRGLEFGEQFF
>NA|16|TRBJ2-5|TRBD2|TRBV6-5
TGTGCCAGCAGTTACTCTGGGCGGGGGACCCAAGAGACCCAGTACTTC
CASSYSGRGTQETQYF
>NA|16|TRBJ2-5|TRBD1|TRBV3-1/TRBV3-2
TGTGCCAGCAGCCCGCTCACAGATTGGGACAGGGAGAGCCAGTACTTC
CASSPLTDWDRESQYF
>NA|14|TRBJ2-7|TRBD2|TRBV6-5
TGTGCCAGCAGGGGTAGCGGGCCGGCCTACGAGCAGTACTTC
CASRGSGPAYEQYF
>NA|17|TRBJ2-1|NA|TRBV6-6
TGTGCCAGCGGTCGCGGCGTGGGGGGGCTGGGGTACAATGAGCAGTTCTTC
CASGRGVGGLGYNEQFF
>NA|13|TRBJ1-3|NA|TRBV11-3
TGTGCCAGCAGCCGGGCAGGAGGAAACACCATATATTTT
CASSRAGGNTIYF
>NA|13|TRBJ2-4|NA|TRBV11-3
TGTGCCAGCACTCAAGTGAGGGGAGGCATTCAGTACTTC
CASTQVRGGIQYF
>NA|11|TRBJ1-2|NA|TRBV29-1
TGCAGCGTTGGGCCAGGGGATGGCTACACCTTC
CSVGPGDGYTF
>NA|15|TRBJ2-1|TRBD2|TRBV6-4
TGTGCCAGCAGTGTCTTAGCGGGGGCCGACAATGAGCAGTTCTTC
CASSVLAGADNEQFF
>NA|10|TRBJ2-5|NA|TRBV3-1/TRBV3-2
TGTGCCAGCGGGGGAGGGACCCAGTACTTC
CASGGGTQYF
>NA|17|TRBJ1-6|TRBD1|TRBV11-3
TGTGCCAGCAGCTTAGAAAAGGGGGCGCCGGATAATTCACCCCTCCACTTT
CASSLEKGAPDNSPLHF
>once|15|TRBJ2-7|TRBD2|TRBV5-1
TGCGCCAGCAGCTCCGAGACTAGCGGGGGGCATCCCCAGTACTTC
CASSSETSGGHPQYF
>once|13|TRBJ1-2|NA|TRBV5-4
TGTGCCAGCAACACGGAGGGGGGCCATGGCTACACCTTC
CASNTEGGHGYTF
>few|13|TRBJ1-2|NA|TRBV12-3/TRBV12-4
TGTGCCCGCGGCCTGGGGGGGGCGCGGGGCTACACCTTC
CARGLGGARGYTF
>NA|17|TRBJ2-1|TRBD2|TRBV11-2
TGTGCCAGCAGCTTAGTAGGACTAGCGGGTGGGAGGAATGAGCAGTTCTTC
CASSLVGLAGGRNEQFF
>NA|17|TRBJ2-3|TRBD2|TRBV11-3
TGTGCCAGCAGCTTAGGCCCTAGCGGCGAAGGAGCAGATACGCAGTATTTT
CASSLGPSGEGADTQYF
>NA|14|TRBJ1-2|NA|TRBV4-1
TGCGCCAGCAGCCAAGATCACACGATCTATGGCTACACCTTC
CASSQDHTIYGYTF